The 17 T cell receptor beta chains presented below share a single source sample, sequenced in a study of neurological immune-mediated disorders (dated by TCRdb to about 2019). Libraries were constructed by 5' RACE. TCRdb records Illumina HiSeq 2500 as the sequencer. TCRdb ran its own pipeline on the public reads, namely fastp trimming at Q25 and MiXCR clone calling, and kept in-frame beta chains. Rows are combined by CDR3 protein, so each entry shows the most common genes and DNA. In all, the sample holds roughly 52,000 distinct CDR3 sequences, and 3.5% to 4% of those were seen once. The ten largest clones capture roughly 1.9% of the sample. Sequenced: CD4+ T cells from blood. The receptors were sampled from a woman aged 40-49 years with multiple sclerosis.

This clonotype was counted at least ten times. This chain joins TRBV29-1 and TRBJ2-1; 9 positions agree with TRBD1. V gave up 4 bases and J gave up 9 bases; unmatched junction bases: 7. This CDR3 comprises 13 residues. Germline V lookup: CDR1 SQVTM, CDR2 ANQGSEA. The CDR3 sequence is CSVVGTGTSEQFF. In DNA, the CDR3 is TGCAGCGTTGTAGGGACAGGGACAAGTGAGCAGTTCTTC.

This clonotype was seen repeatedly, ten times or more. The V call is TRBV3-1, the J call TRBJ1-1; a weak D match, TRBD1 (6 bases). The CDR3 is 17 residues long. The germline CDR1 and CDR2 sequences are LGHDT and YNNKEL (reference sequence). The V gene lost 3 bases and the J gene lost 0 bases, with 17 bases spanning the gap. The CDR3 DNA sequence: TGTGCCAGCAGCCACGCCAGGGGCCTCAGTATGAACACTGAAGCTTTCTTT. Translation: CASSHARGLSMNTEAFF.

This clonotype was recorded many times. The gene calls are TRBV5-1 and TRBJ2-7; the D gene is possibly TRBD1 (6 bases). The germline V and J ends were trimmed by 1 base and 1 base, with 9 bases remaining between them. The CDR3 loop spans 14 amino acids. In germline, CDR1 is SGHRS, CDR2 YFSETQ. DNA of the CDR3: TGCGCCAGCAGCTTGTCTACAGGGTCCTACGAGCAGTACTTC. It is translated as CASSLSTGSYEQYF. Complete variable domain (other parts from reference TRBV5-1 and TRBJ2-7): KAGVTQTPRYLIKTRGQQVTLSCSPISGHRSVSWYQQTPGQGLQFLFEYFSETQRNKGNFPGRFSGRQFSNSRSEMNVSTLELGDSALYLCASSLSTGSYEQYFGPGTRLTVT.

In this sample, this clonotype turned up many times. V and J are TRBV9 and TRBJ1-1; no definite D call. The V end lost 1 base, the J end lost 5 bases, and 12 bases lay between the germline ends. This CDR3 contains 14 residues. Germline values: CDR1 SGDLS, CDR2 YYNGEE. The DNA of the CDR3 is TGTGCCAGCAGCGTACAGGTCCTAGGGACTGAAGCTTTCTTT. Residues: CASSVQVLGTEAFF.

This clonotype was seen many times. This chain joins TRBV7-9 and TRBJ1-2; D unresolved. V shed 5 bases and J shed 5 bases, with 6 bases lying between them. The germline CDR1 and CDR2 sequences are SEHNR and FQNEAQ (reference sequence). There are 11 residues in the CDR3. This CDR3 is CASSETYGYTF. The CDR3 nucleotides read TGTGCCAGCAGCGAAACTTATGGCTACACCTTC.

The sample holds many counts of this clonotype. The chain links TRBV5-6 to TRBJ1-4; D remains unclear. CDR1 is SGHDT, CDR2 YYEEEE, per germline. The germline V and J ends were trimmed by 2 bases and 7 bases, with 12 bases remaining between them. This CDR3 is built from 14 residues. Here the CDR3 DNA reads TGTGCCAGCAGCTTCGATCTCATGGGTGAAAAACTGTTTTTT. Its translation: CASSFDLMGEKLFF.

The V gene is TRBV2, the J gene TRBJ2-3; no firm D call. V gave up 2 bases and J gave up 3 bases, with 18 bases separating them. The V gene's germline CDR1 is SNHLY and CDR2 FYNNEI. The CDR3 has 17 amino acids. The CDR3 coding sequence is TGTGCCAGCAGTGAAAATCTAGGATCCCTCAAGACAGATACGCAGTATTTT. It codes for CASSENLGSLKTDTQYF. Full variable domain (outside the CDR3, taken from reference TRBV2 and TRBJ2-3): EPEVTQTPSHQVTQMGQEVILRCVPISNHLYFYWYRQILGQKVEFLVSFYNNEISEKSEIFDDQFSVERPDGSNFTLKIRSTKLEDSAMYFCASSENLGSLKTDTQYFGPGTRLTVL.

This clonotype was seen at least ten times. The V gene is TRBV5-1, the J gene TRBJ2-5; TRBD1 or TRBD2 may be the D gene (5 bases each). Germline loops: CDR1 SGHRS, CDR2 YFSETQ. V was trimmed by 4 bases and J by 1 base, leaving 11 bases between them. The CDR3 runs 14 residues. The CDR3: CASSRDGLQETQYF. The CDR3, as DNA: TGCGCCAGCAGCAGGGACGGCCTCCAAGAGACCCAGTACTTC. Filled out from reference TRBV5-1 and TRBJ2-5, the complete variable domain reads KAGVTQTPRYLIKTRGQQVTLSCSPISGHRSVSWYQQTPGQGLQFLFEYFSETQRNKGNFPGRFSGRQFSNSRSEMNVSTLELGDSALYLCASSRDGLQETQYFGPGTRLLVL.

This clonotype occurred many times. This chain uses TRBV20-1 with TRBJ1-2, with D maybe TRBD1 (6 bases). The CDR3 length is 12 residues. Germline V CDR1 and CDR2: DFQATT, SNEGSKA (reference sequence). V dropped 6 bases and J dropped 8 bases, with 16 bases sitting between them. The CDR3 bases are TGCAGTGCGCAAACAGGGTCGAAGGGCTACACCTTC. Its translation is CSAQTGSKGYTF.

This clonotype has ten or more counts. The chain employs TRBV6-4 and TRBJ2-5, with a weak D call TRBD2 (7 bases). The CDR3 loop spans 19 amino acids. CDR1 and CDR2 from the germline V gene are MRHNA and SNTAGT. V gave up 0 bases and J gave up 3 bases, with 23 bases separating them. The CDR3 nucleotides are TGTGCCAGCAGTGACTCGGCGGGGGCCCACCCGAGAAAGAAAGAGACCCAGTACTTC. It encodes CASSDSAGAHPRKKETQYF.

This clonotype was counted at least ten times. The chain has TRBV5-1 and TRBJ1-1; D gene ambiguous. Between the trimmed V and J ends, which lost 6 bases and 0 bases, there was a span of 12 bases. The CDR3 spans 14 residues. The germline V gene encodes CDR1 SGHRS and CDR2 YFSETQ. The CDR3 spells CASTVTSMNTEAFF. In DNA form, the CDR3 reads TGCGCCAGCACGGTCACATCCATGAACACTGAAGCTTTCTTT.

This clonotype was seen at least ten times. The gene calls are TRBV20-1 and TRBJ1-1; D is unclear. Germline lookup yields CDR1 DFQATT and CDR2 SNEGSKA (reference sequence). The CDR3 covers 13 residues. Between the trimmed V and J ends, which lost 1 base and 1 base, there was a span of 7 bases. The CDR3 protein is CSARVERNTEAFF. The CDR3 nucleotides read TGCAGTGCTAGAGTCGAACGGAACACTGAAGCTTTCTTT.

This clonotype was seen ten or more times. The rearrangement links TRBV5-1 to TRBJ1-2, with a possible D match to TRBD1 (5 bases). Trimming left V 4 bases short and J 11 bases short, with 18 bases between. The germline CDR1 and CDR2 sequences are SGHRS and YFSETQ. CDR3 length: 13 amino acids. CDR3 protein: CASSPPRGSIYTF. CDR3 nucleotides: TGCGCCAGCAGCCCTCCGAGGGGCTCGATTTACACCTTC. Full variable domain (remainder filled in from reference TRBV5-1 and TRBJ1-2): KAGVTQTPRYLIKTRGQQVTLSCSPISGHRSVSWYQQTPGQGLQFLFEYFSETQRNKGNFPGRFSGRQFSNSRSEMNVSTLELGDSALYLCASSPPRGSIYTFGSGTRLTVV.

This clonotype has at least ten counts. The J gene is TRBJ2-3, the V gene TRBV5-1; D gene unclear. The CDR3 is 18 amino acids. Per germline, CDR1 SGHRS and CDR2 YFSETQ. V gave up 6 bases and J gave up 0 bases, with 23 bases separating them. CDR3 nucleotide sequence: TGCGCCAGCACCTTATCCCAGGATGGGCCGTCTAGCACAGATACGCAGTATTTT. Translated, it gives CASTLSQDGPSSTDTQYF.

This clonotype was found many times. The chain carries TRBV29-1 and TRBJ1-2, with a possible D match to TRBD1 (6 bases). The germline gives CDR1 SQVTM, CDR2 ANQGSEA. The CDR3 totals 14 residues. Trimming shortened V by 2 bases and J by 8 bases, and 18 bases separated the two germline ends. DNA of the CDR3: TGCAGCGTTGAACAAACGGCAGGGGTGGGCGGCTACACCTTC. Its protein is CSVEQTAGVGGYTF.

The sample holds many counts of this clonotype. The rearrangement links TRBV14 to TRBJ2-1, with TRBD2 matching 7 bases. This CDR3 is built from 15 residues. CDR1 SGHDN and CDR2 FVKESK come from the germline V gene. V shed 6 bases, J shed 3 bases, and the junction held 8 bases outside the gene matches. CDR3 bases: TGTGCCAGCAGATCCAACGGGGGGAACTACAATGAGCAGTTCTTC. This gives the protein CASRSNGGNYNEQFF.

At least ten counts were recorded for this clonotype. The chain carries TRBV20-1 and TRBJ2-7; possible D gene TRBD1, 7 bases. Germline lookup yields CDR1 DFQATT and CDR2 SNEGSKA (reference sequence). This CDR3 contains 16 residues. Trimming shortened V by 1 base and J by 1 base, and 17 bases separated the two germline ends. In nucleotides, the CDR3 is TGCAGTGCTAGAGGGCGGGGCAGGGGGTTGTCCTACGAGCAGTACTTC. Protein sequence: CSARGRGRGLSYEQYF.